These T cell receptor beta chains were read from a single sample in a study of long-term antiretroviral therapy in people with HIV. The repertoire was sequenced with immunoSEQ multiplex PCR; TCRdb's copy has only in-frame clones and lacks some. This sample has 15,000 to 20,000 clones, with almost 90% found just once. Here the sequenced sample was unsorted PBMCs, taken roughly 2.3 years before starting antiretroviral therapy. The receptors stem from a woman in her 30s with HIV. Each CDR3 is given with its conserved first and last residue. The D gene is left open where the match is weak. Not every row has a clone size; where given, it reads once, few, many or a size class.

j_call,clone_size,d_call,v_call,cdr3_aa,cdr3_nt
TRBJ1-2,.,.,TRBV21-1,CASSSPGRGEPYYGYTF,TGTGCCAGCAGCTCCCCGGGCAGGGGGGAACCCTACTATGGCTACACCTTC
TRBJ1-4,.,.,TRBV7-9,CASSLKAGSATNEKLFF,TGTGCCAGCAGCTTAAAGGCGGGAAGTGCAACTAATGAAAAACTGTTTTTT
TRBJ2-2,.,.,TRBV6-6,CASSPRERNTGELFF,TGTGCCAGCAGTCCCCGGGAGAGGAACACCGGGGAGCTGTTTTTT
TRBJ1-3,.,.,TRBV5-8,CASSLGAGNTIYF,TGTGCCAGCAGCTTGGGAGCTGGAAACACCATATATTTT
TRBJ1-2,.,.,TRBV29-1,CSVEHQVPYGYTF,TGCAGCGTTGAACATCAGGTCCCCTATGGCTACACCTTC
TRBJ1-1,.,.,TRBV29-1,CCWSRMNTEAFF,TGCTGCTGGTCGCGGATGAACACTGAAGCTTTCTTT
TRBJ1-3,.,.,TRBV5-1,CASSLGGSGNTIYF,TGCGCCAGCAGCTTGGGGGGCTCTGGAAACACCATATATTTT
TRBJ1-5,.,TRBD1,TRBV30,CAWSPTGFGGNQPQHF,TGTGCCTGGAGTCCGACAGGGTTCGGCGGCAATCAGCCCCAGCATTTT
TRBJ1-4,.,.,TRBV4-2,CASSQERIRARLEKLFF,TGTGCCAGCAGCCAAGAACGCATCAGGGCTAGATTGGAAAAACTGTTTTTT
TRBJ2-1,.,TRBD1,TRBV6-5,CASSYSPGQRPNEQFF,TGTGCCAGCAGTTACTCTCCGGGACAGAGGCCGAATGAGCAGTTCTTC
TRBJ2-4,.,TRBD1,TRBV30,CAWSVLRGQPLSAKNIQYF,TGTGCCTGGAGTGTACTGAGGGGACAGCCCCTTTCAGCCAAAAACATTCAGTACTTC
TRBJ2-2,.,.,TRBV6-5,CATAPRPGELFF,TGTGCCACCGCTCCTCGGCCCGGGGAGCTGTTTTTT
TRBJ2-7,.,.,TRBV7-2,CASSPQDYPFYEQYF,TGTGCCAGCAGCCCACAGGATTACCCTTTCTACGAGCAGTACTTC
TRBJ1-2,.,.,TRBV6-6,CASSQKQGTNYGYTF,TGTGCCAGCAGCCAAAAACAGGGTACTAACTATGGCTACACCTTC
TRBJ1-1,few,TRBD1,TRBV4-1,CASSQDVRGSTEAFF,TGCGCCAGCAGCCAAGACGTCAGGGGGAGCACTGAAGCTTTCTTT
TRBJ1-6,.,.,TRBV6-5,CASNRRSSYNSPLHF,TGTGCCAGCAACAGGCGGAGCTCCTATAATTCACCCCTCCACTTT
TRBJ1-5,once,TRBD1,TRBV7-2,CASSLQGDQPQHF,TGTGCCAGCAGCTTACAGGGGGACCAGCCCCAGCATTTT
TRBJ2-2,.,.,TRBV7-2,CASSDLWAGYTGELFF,TGTGCCAGCAGCGACCTATGGGCAGGGTACACCGGGGAGCTGTTTTTT
TRBJ1-6,.,.,TRBV9,CASSASGTINSPLHF,TGTGCCAGCAGCGCATCCGGGACCATTAATTCACCCCTCCACTTT
TRBJ1-5,.,TRBD1,TRBV5-1,CASSLGTGGSGNQPQHF,TGCGCCAGCAGCTTGGGGACAGGGGGCAGCGGCAATCAGCCCCAGCATTTT
TRBJ2-7,.,TRBD1,TRBV5-5,CASSRERTGNGEQYF,TGTGCCAGCAGCCGCGAGAGGACAGGAAACGGCGAGCAGTACTTC
TRBJ1-3,.,.,TRBV5-1,CASRDARSGNTIYF,TGCGCCAGCAGAGACGCCCGCTCTGGAAACACCATATATTTT
TRBJ1-5,.,.,TRBV5-6,CASSFGLSSNQPQHF,TGTGCCAGCAGCTTTGGCTTAAGTAGCAATCAGCCCCAGCATTTT
TRBJ2-3,.,.,TRBV27,CASSTLPGFGLVTQYF,TGTGCCAGCAGTACCCTCCCGGGGTTCGGTCTCGTTACGCAGTATTTT
TRBJ1-3,.,TRBD1,TRBV6-1,CASGTGGFSGNTIYF,TGTGCCAGCGGGACAGGGGGCTTCTCTGGAAACACCATATATTTT
TRBJ1-1,.,TRBD1,TRBV5-1,CASSPGQEMSEAFF,TGCGCCAGCAGCCCGGGACAGGAGATGTCGGAAGCTTTCTTT
TRBJ2-1,.,TRBD2,TRBV5-1,CASSSKTSGGFNEQFF,TGCGCCAGCAGCTCTAAGACTAGCGGGGGATTCAATGAGCAGTTCTTC
TRBJ2-7,.,.,TRBV30,CAWSEEGPDLGQYF,TGTGCCTGGAGTGAAGAGGGGCCCGATCTAGGGCAGTACTTC
TRBJ1-1,.,.,TRBV19,CASSRQLNTEAFF,TGTGCCAGTAGTAGGCAGCTGAACACTGAAGCTTTCTTT
TRBJ1-2,.,.,TRBV19,CASSISGLRGYTF,TGTGCCAGTAGTATATCGGGGCTAAGGGGCTACACCTTC
TRBJ2-7,.,TRBD1,TRBV7-2,CASSLGGGDEQYF,TGTGCCAGCAGCTTAGGAGGGGGCGACGAGCAGTACTTC
TRBJ2-1,.,.,TRBV11-3,CASSLEGGFSYNEQFF,TGTGCCAGCAGCCTCGAAGGGGGTTTCTCCTACAATGAGCAGTTCTTC